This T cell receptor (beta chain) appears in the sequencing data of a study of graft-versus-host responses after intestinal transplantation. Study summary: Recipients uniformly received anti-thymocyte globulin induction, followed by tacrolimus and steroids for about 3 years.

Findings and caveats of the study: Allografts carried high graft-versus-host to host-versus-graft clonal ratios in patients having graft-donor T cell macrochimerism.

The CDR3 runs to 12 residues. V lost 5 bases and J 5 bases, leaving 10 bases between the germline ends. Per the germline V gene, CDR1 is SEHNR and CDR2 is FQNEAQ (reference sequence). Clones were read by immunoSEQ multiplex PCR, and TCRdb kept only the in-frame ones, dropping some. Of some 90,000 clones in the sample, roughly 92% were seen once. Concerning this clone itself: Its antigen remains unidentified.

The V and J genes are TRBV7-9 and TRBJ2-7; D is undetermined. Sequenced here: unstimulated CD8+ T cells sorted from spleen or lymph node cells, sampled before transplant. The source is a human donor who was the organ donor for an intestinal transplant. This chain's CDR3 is CASSALAHEQYF. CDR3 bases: TGTGCCAGCAGCGCCCTGGCCCACGAGCAGTACTTC.